The clone carrying this TCR beta chain has only a few counts. As yet, its antigen is unknown. TCRdb redid the calling of the reads with MiXCR, one entry per CDR3 protein. The table records 200,000 or so distinct CDR3 sequences, 28% of them present only once. The source of the sample is a study of T cell repertoires in cytomegalovirus infection. Turning to the study itself: Evidence of both CMV infection and a matching HLA type came from public TCR beta signatures.

Study-wide results and caveats: Clonotype analysis showed dominance of the ex vivo response by HLA-C-restricted CMV-specific TCR beta clonotypes. The cumulative frequency of public TCR beta families distinguished individuals who carried CMV together with the relevant HLA.

V was shortened by 2 bases and J by 5 bases, with 15 bases between the two germline ends. Germline V gene sequence: CDR1 MNHNY, CDR2 SVGAGI (reference sequence). The CDR3 is made up of 15 amino acids. The TCR comes from a human donor in good health (CMV status not recorded). Some clones in this sample may be carry-over from other donors' samples. The gene calls are TRBV6-6 and TRBJ2-5; D tentatively reads TRBD1 or TRBD2 (5 bases each). What was sequenced was PBMCs. The DNA for the CDR3 is TGTGCCAGCAGTTACCCCGGGGCCAGGTGGGAGACCCAGTACTTC. Its translation: CASSYPGARWETQYF.